This entry lists 5 T cell receptor beta chains sequenced from one sample in a study of blood T cells in healthy people across ages. Through a sample-barcoded 5' primer and a J-beta primer mix, a second PCR was run for about 6 to 11 cycles. TCRdb fed the 5' RACE reads into MiXCR, producing one record per CDR3 protein. The sample has roughly 2 million distinct CDR3 sequences, about 50% seen once. Sequenced material: blood. These receptors all stem from a woman in her forties in good health.

This clonotype was seen repeatedly, ten times or more. This sequence joins TRBV7-2 and TRBJ2-7, with D maybe TRBD2 (6 bases). CDR1 is SGHTA and CDR2 is FQGNSA in the germline V gene. With 5 bases removed from V and 3 bases from J, the gap between germline ends came to 14 bases. CDR3 length equals 14 residues. The CDR3 spells CASSPPGGDYEQYF. The CDR3 bases are TGTGCCAGCAGCCCCCCCGGCGGGGACTACGAGCAGTACTTC.

V gene TRBV12-3 or TRBV12-4 combines with J gene TRBJ2-3; D is undetermined. V gave up 8 bases and J gave up 1 base, with 16 bases separating them. There are 15 residues in the CDR3. The CDR3 DNA reads as TGTGCCAGCCTCAGATTTGGGTCCGGCACAGATACGCAGTATTTT. This encodes CASLRFGSGTDTQYF.

V and J are TRBV6-2 or TRBV6-3 and TRBJ2-3, with 8 bases matching TRBD2. CDR3 length equals 12 residues. Per germline, CDR1 MNHEY and CDR2 SVGEGT. The V segment lost 6 bases and the J segment 13 bases; nucleotides outside the gene matches: 9. CDR3 bases: TGTGCCAGCAGAAGAGCGGGGGCCCAGGAGTATTTT. Protein sequence: CASRRAGAQEYF.

The rearrangement joins TRBV2 to TRBJ2-5, with 8 nucleotides matching TRBD2. CDR3 length: 17 amino acids. CDR1 is SNHLY, CDR2 FYNNEI, per germline. The J segment lost 0 bases and the V segment lost 6 bases, leaving 12 bases of the junction unmatched. The CDR3 bases are TGTGCCAGCAGCGGCCCAGCGGGGGCGAAGTACCAAGAGACCCAGTACTTC. Translated: CASSGPAGAKYQETQYF. The full variable domain, with the rest looked up from reference TRBV2 and TRBJ2-5, is EPEVTQTPSHQVTQMGQEVILRCVPISNHLYFYWYRQILGQKVEFLVSFYNNEISEKSEIFDDQFSVERPDGSNFTLKIRSTKLEDSAMYFCASSGPAGAKYQETQYFGPGTRLLVL.

This chain uses TRBV2 with TRBJ2-1; the D gene is possibly TRBD1 (7 bases). Deletions cut 3 bases from V and 12 bases from J, with 21 bases between. Germline V gives CDR1 SNHLY, CDR2 FYNNEI. The CDR3 length is 15 residues. CDR3 protein: CASSEGTLQGGVQFF. CDR3 nucleotides: TGTGCCAGCAGTGAGGGGACACTCCAGGGGGGTGTGCAGTTCTTC.